This T cell receptor beta chain was recorded in a study of identical twins. This clonotype appeared a few times. Its antigen is unidentified. Via MiXCR, TCRdb re-called the 5' RACE reads, giving one row per CDR3 protein. Of more than 1.5 million distinct CDR3 sequences in the sample, less than 35% were seen once. Only healthy Caucasians were enrolled as donors. Overall study findings and caveats: Beta clonotypes that were abundant in cord blood contained fewer insertions, a pattern absent from memory repertoires. Diverse VJ usage suggested most zero-insertion clonotypes were not invariant T cells. Some out-of-frame alpha sequences were shared by twins, and these showed excess low generation probability.

Sequencing used cord blood. The TCR was taken from a newborn girl in good health.

CDR3 loop: CASSQTTSATQYF. CDR3 DNA: TGTGCCAGCAGTCAAACGACTAGCGCTACGCAGTATTTT. The V call is TRBV7-9, the J call TRBJ2-3, with 8 nucleotides matching TRBD2. Germline CDR1 reads SEHNR; CDR2 reads FQNEAQ (reference sequence). The ends lost 6 bases at V and 8 bases at J; junction bases unmatched: 7. The CDR3 contains 13 residues.